Listed below are T cell receptor beta chains from one sample, sequenced in a study of shared clonotypes between healthy human individuals. The protocol was immunoSEQ multiplex PCR, while the TCRdb copy is restricted to in-frame clones and leaves out a portion. This sample has a few hundred thousand clones, with approximately 77% found just once. Sample: PBMCs. Receptors were obtained from a woman aged 40-49 years in good health. Some clones in this sample may be carry-over from other donors' samples. The CDR3 runs from the conserved cysteine through the conserved F or W. The D gene is left open where the match is weak. The listing skips clone size in some rows; elsewhere it reads once, few, many or a size class.

d_call	v_call	clone_size	j_call	cdr3_aa	cdr3_nt
TRBD2	TRBV28	.	TRBJ2-7	CASSQLAGPDEQYF	TGTGCCAGCAGTCAACTAGCGGGACCCGACGAGCAGTACTTC
TRBD1	TRBV2	.	TRBJ1-2	CASSSSGQGIGYTF	TGTGCCAGCAGTAGTTCAGGACAGGGGATAGGCTACACCTTC
.	TRBV7-2	.	TRBJ2-1	CASSLSGSEQFF	TGTGCCAGCAGCTTAAGCGGAAGTGAGCAGTTCTTC
.	TRBV18	.	TRBJ2-7	CASSSQGYEQYF	TGTGCCAGCTCATCCCAGGGGTACGAGCAGTACTTC
.	TRBV4-1	.	TRBJ2-3	CASSHRGYTDTQYF	TGCGCCAGCAGCCACCGGGGCTACACAGATACGCAGTATTTT
TRBD2	TRBV7-3	few	TRBJ2-1	CASKPGSGSSDEQFF	TGTGCCAGCAAACCGGGTAGCGGGAGTTCCGATGAGCAGTTCTTC
TRBD1	TRBV6-5	.	TRBJ2-7	CASSYSRQGYEQYF	TGTGCCAGCAGTTACTCGAGACAGGGCTACGAGCAGTACTTC
TRBD2	TRBV14	many	TRBJ2-7	CASSQYGLVGYEQYF	TGTGCCAGCAGCCAATACGGACTAGTCGGCTACGAGCAGTACTTC
.	TRBV4-1	.	TRBJ1-1	CASRQGRTEAFF	TGCGCCAGCAGGCAGGGGCGGACTGAAGCTTTCTTT
.	TRBV7-3	.	TRBJ1-1	CASSPGQYTEAFF	TGTGCCAGCAGCCCAGGGCAGTACACTGAAGCTTTCTTT
.	TRBV5-8	.	TRBJ2-7	CASSLLLGRYF	TGTGCCAGCAGCTTGCTATTAGGAAGGTACTTC
TRBD1	TRBV15	few	TRBJ1-2	CATSRRDRESYTF	TGTGCCACCAGCAGACGGGACAGGGAGAGCTACACCTTT
.	TRBV6-5	.	TRBJ2-7	CASSSLYEQYF	TGTGCCAGCAGTTCCCTATACGAGCAGTACTTC
.	TRBV28	.	TRBJ2-4	CASSLWAMEGSKNIQYF	TGTGCCAGCAGTTTGTGGGCTATGGAGGGATCCAAAAACATTCAGTACTTC
.	TRBV6-1	.	TRBJ1-1	CASSERGVGGTEAFF	TGTGCCAGCAGTGAACGGGGGGTCGGGGGGACTGAAGCTTTCTTT
.	TRBV9	.	TRBJ1-5	CASSVDGGGQPQHF	TGTGCCAGCAGCGTAGATGGGGGCGGTCAGCCCCAGCATTTT
.	TRBV9	.	TRBJ1-1	CASSVGPNTEAFF	TGTGCCAGCAGCGTTGGCCCGAACACTGAAGCTTTCTTT
TRBD1	TRBV6-6	few	TRBJ1-1	CASSNRQGMNTEAFF	TGTGCCAGCAGTAACCGACAGGGGATGAACACTGAAGCTTTCTTT
.	TRBV5-4	.	TRBJ2-7	CASSYGTLSAYEQYF	TGTGCCAGCAGCTACGGGACTTTGTCGGCCTACGAGCAGTACTTC
TRBD2	TRBV7-8	.	TRBJ2-1	CASRSGSGRAHEQFF	TGTGCCAGCAGATCCGGGAGCGGGAGGGCGCATGAGCAGTTCTTC
TRBD1	TRBV5-1	.	TRBJ2-2	CASGPTGGTNTGELFF	TGCGCCAGCGGGCCGACAGGGGGTACGAACACCGGGGAGCTGTTTTTT
.	TRBV7-9	.	TRBJ1-1	CASSLGGLNWVNTEAFF	TGTGCCAGCAGCTTAGGGGGACTCAACTGGGTCAACACTGAAGCTTTCTTT
TRBD1	TRBV28	many	TRBJ1-5	CASSTTGQASNQPQHF	TGTGCCAGCAGTACGACCGGACAGGCTAGCAATCAGCCCCAGCATTTT
.	TRBV5-6	.	TRBJ2-2	CASSLVGRRTTGELFF	TGTGCCAGCAGCTTGGTGGGGCGGCGAACCACCGGGGAGCTGTTTTTT
.	TRBV6-1	.	TRBJ2-7	CASSVGVLYEQYF	TGTGCCAGCAGTGTCGGAGTCCTATACGAGCAGTACTTC
TRBD2	TRBV2	.	TRBJ2-5	CASAEQLAGQETQYF	TGTGCCAGCGCCGAACAACTAGCGGGGCAAGAGACCCAGTACTTC
.	TRBV2	.	TRBJ2-2	CAGGRPERAGELFF	TGTGCCGGGGGTCGCCCAGAGCGGGCCGGGGAGCTGTTTTTT
TRBD2	TRBV2	.	TRBJ2-7	CASSDRGLVERGYEQYF	TGTGCCAGCAGCGATCGGGGTCTAGTGGAGCGGGGTTACGAGCAGTACTTC
TRBD2	TRBV2	.	TRBJ2-7	CASSGGLVYEQYF	TGTGCCAGCAGTGGGGGACTAGTCTACGAGCAGTACTTC
TRBD2	TRBV30	.	TRBJ2-1	CAWGLAGGFYEQFF	TGTGCCTGGGGACTAGCGGGAGGGTTTTATGAGCAGTTCTTC
.	TRBV6-5	.	TRBJ2-5	CASSQPPQETQYF	TGTGCCAGCAGCCAACCACCCCAAGAGACCCAGTACTTC
.	TRBV6-1	.	TRBJ2-5	CASNKETTGGYGQYF	TGTGCCAGCAATAAGGAAACGACGGGGGGCTACGGGCAGTACTTC
.	TRBV29-1	.	TRBJ1-4	CSVFLTATNEKLFF	TGCAGCGTCTTTCTGACCGCAACTAATGAAAAACTGTTTTTT
.	TRBV10-2	many	TRBJ1-1	CASSQLFPTLGGTEAFF	TGCGCCAGCAGCCAGTTGTTCCCTACTTTGGGGGGCACTGAAGCTTTCTTT
.	TRBV7-3	.	TRBJ2-7	CASSGGPHYEQYF	TGTGCCAGCTCTGGTGGCCCCCACTACGAGCAGTACTTC
.	TRBV11-2	.	TRBJ2-5	CASSLGRAETQYF	TGTGCCAGCAGCTTAGGCAGGGCGGAGACCCAGTACTTC
TRBD1	TRBV5-1	.	TRBJ1-2	CASSLNTGARIDLANYGYTF	TGCGCCAGCAGCTTAAACACAGGGGCTAGGATCGACCTAGCTAACTATGGCTACACCTTC
.	TRBV7-8	.	TRBJ2-1	CASSLNAWVEQFF	TGTGCCAGCAGCTTAAACGCATGGGTTGAGCAGTTCTTC
.	TRBV9	.	TRBJ2-7	CASSVGGGTEQYF	TGTGCCAGCAGCGTAGGAGGTGGAACCGAGCAGTACTTC
.	TRBV6-1	.	TRBJ2-7	CASSEGSAKAYEQYF	TGTGCCAGCAGTGAGGGGAGCGCGAAAGCCTACGAGCAGTACTTC
TRBD1	TRBV5-1	.	TRBJ2-7	CASSPGTGDTYEQYF	TGCGCCAGCAGCCCGGGGACAGGTGATACCTACGAGCAGTACTTC
.	TRBV5-6	once	TRBJ2-6	CASSFWGAGANVLTF	TGTGCCAGCAGCTTCTGGGGGGCTGGGGCCAACGTCCTGACTTTC